This T cell receptor (beta chain) was documented in a study of blood T cell repertoires in COVID-19 (dated by TCRdb to about 2020). The study in broad terms: Samples from collaborators originated in the United States, Italy and Spain and spanned both the acute and convalescent phases of COVID-19. The prospective study material was composed of cDNA or gDNA derived from T cells, B-cell-depleted T cells, or PBMCs. Deeply sampled blood TCRbeta repertoires from subjects exposed to, actively infected with, or recovered from COVID-19 were included in the dataset. The repertoires were made available in a free public database intended to serve as a resource for research on the immune response to SARS-CoV-2. The samples were drawn from the first 160 participants of the ongoing ImmuneRACE study and from over 950 subjects provided by 6 global collaborators. Nearly every sample came with metadata listing a de-identified subject ID, COVID-19 status, age in years and sex. Where available, HLA class I and class II types were obtained from metadata supplied by the sample provider rather than from assay-based typing.

The immunoSEQ Assay, a bias-controlled multiplex PCR, was used to amplify TCRbeta CDR3 regions from genomic DNA. On the study's bioinformatics: The number of nucleated cells in each sample was estimated from the amplification of reference gene primers within the assay. Sequence reads were collapsed and filtered to measure the absolute abundance of every unique TCRbeta CDR3 rearrangement. For each sample, productive Simpson clonality was calculated as the square root of Simpson's diversity index over productive rearrangements. In TCRdb, the immuneACCESS table is reduced to in-frame sequences with V and J assigned. These tables do not hold every clone; where another copy was compared, an unresolved V gene accounts for under half, and the others remain unexplained. The D gene and trimming were derived from the DNA, and the V and J assignments and clone size from that table. The table for this sample lists about 400,000 clones; about 86% of them were counted only once. The ten largest make up around 7.4% of the sample.

The paper's findings and limits, for the study overall: How much clinical and demographic metadata was included differed by source and by participant, and the metadata was provided uncurated.

As to this clone: There is no known antigen for this receptor. No qualities accompany the bases; no much larger clone lies one base away.

CDR1 and CDR2 are read off the germline V gene as SGHRS and YFSETQ. CDR3 length: 15 amino acids, cysteine to phenylalanine. Only the CDR3 DNA stays, 45 bases, in frame from base 1. V and J are truncated by 5 bases and 0 bases respectively, leaving an intervening sequence of 12 bases. At one collaborating source in Seattle, patients were enrolled during active infection and were followed longitudinally through the course of disease. Each collaborating institution followed its own protocols to collect whole blood in K2EDTA tubes. For TCRbeta analysis, collaborators shipped samples in one of three forms: frozen whole blood, isolated PBMCs, or DNA extracted from either of those sample types.

Sequencing was done on a sample of peripheral blood. The TCR was taken from a woman aged 55-70 years with COVID-19, enrolled during active disease. The sequence links TRBV5-1 to TRBJ1-5, with no confidently assigned D gene. The CDR3 region has the sequence CASRPGPVSNQPQHF. The bases read TGCGCCAGCAGACCTGGGCCTGTTAGCAATCAGCCCCAGCATTTT.